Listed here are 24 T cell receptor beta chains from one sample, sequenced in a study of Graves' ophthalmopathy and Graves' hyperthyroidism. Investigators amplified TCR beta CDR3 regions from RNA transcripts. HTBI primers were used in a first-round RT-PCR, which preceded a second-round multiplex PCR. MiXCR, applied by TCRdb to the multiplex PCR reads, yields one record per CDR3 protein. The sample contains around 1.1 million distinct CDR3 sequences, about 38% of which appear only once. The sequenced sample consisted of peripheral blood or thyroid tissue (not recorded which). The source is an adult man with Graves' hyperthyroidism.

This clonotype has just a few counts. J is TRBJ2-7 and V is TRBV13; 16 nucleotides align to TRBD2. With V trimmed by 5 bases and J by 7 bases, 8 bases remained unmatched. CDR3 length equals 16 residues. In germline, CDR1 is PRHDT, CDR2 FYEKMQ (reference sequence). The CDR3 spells CASSPGTSGRAREQYF. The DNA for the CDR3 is TGTGCCAGCAGCCCCGGGACTAGCGGGAGGGCCCGGGAGCAGTACTTC.

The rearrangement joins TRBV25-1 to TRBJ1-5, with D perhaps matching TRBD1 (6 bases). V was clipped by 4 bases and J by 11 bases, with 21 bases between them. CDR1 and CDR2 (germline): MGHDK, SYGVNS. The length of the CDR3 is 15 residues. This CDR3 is CASSGTLQGQETQHF. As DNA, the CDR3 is TGTGCCAGCAGTGGGACCCTGCAGGGACAAGAGACCCAGCATTTT.

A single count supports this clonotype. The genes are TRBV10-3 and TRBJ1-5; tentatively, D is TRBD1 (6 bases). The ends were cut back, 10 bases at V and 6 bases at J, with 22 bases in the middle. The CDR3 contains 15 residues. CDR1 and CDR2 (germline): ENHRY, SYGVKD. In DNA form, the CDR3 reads TGTGCCAGCAGCGAAAACAGGGTACGGGGTCAGCCCCAGCATTTT. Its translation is CASSENRVRGQPQHF.

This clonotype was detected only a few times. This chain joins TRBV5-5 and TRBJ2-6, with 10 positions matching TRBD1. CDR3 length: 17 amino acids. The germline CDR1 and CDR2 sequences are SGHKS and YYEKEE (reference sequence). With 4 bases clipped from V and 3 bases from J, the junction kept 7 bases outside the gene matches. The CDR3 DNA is TGTGCCAGCAGCATACGACAGGGGGCGGTTGGGGCCAACGTCCTGACTTTC. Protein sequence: CASSIRQGAVGANVLTF.

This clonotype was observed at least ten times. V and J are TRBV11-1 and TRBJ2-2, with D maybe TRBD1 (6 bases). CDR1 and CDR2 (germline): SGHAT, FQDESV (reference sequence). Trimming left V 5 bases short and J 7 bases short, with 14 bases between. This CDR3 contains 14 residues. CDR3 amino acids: CASSTRQDRGELFF. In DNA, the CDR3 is TGTGCCAGCAGCACAAGACAGGATCGCGGGGAGCTGTTTTTT.

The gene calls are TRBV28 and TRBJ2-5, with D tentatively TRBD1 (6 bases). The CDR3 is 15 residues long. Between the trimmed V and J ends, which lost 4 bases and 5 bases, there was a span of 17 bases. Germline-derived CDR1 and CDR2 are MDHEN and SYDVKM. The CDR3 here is CASSSTLRGRETQYF. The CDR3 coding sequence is TGTGCCAGCAGTTCCACCCTCAGGGGTCGGGAGACCCAGTACTTC.

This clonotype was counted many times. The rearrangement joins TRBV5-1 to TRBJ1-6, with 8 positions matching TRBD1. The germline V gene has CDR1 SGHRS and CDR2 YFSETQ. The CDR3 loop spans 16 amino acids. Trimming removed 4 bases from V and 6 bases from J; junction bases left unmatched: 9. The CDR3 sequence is CASSARTGTINSPLHF. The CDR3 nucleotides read TGCGCCAGCAGCGCCAGGACAGGGACGATTAATTCACCCCTCCACTTT. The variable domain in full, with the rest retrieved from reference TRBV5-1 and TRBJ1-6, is KAGVTQTPRYLIKTRGQQVTLSCSPISGHRSVSWYQQTPGQGLQFLFEYFSETQRNKGNFPGRFSGRQFSNSRSEMNVSTLELGDSALYLCASSARTGTINSPLHFGNGTRLTVT.

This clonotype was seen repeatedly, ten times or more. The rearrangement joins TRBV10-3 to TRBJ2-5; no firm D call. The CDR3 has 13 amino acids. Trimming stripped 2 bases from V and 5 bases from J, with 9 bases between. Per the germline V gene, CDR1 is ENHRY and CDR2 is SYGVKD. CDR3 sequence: CAISEAPWETQYF. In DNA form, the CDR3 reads TGTGCCATCAGTGAGGCCCCATGGGAGACCCAGTACTTC.

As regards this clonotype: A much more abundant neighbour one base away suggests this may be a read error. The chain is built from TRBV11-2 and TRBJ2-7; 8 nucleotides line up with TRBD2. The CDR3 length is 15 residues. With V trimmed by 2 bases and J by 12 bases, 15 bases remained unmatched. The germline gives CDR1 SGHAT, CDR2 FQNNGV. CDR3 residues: CASSLIVSGTGGRYF. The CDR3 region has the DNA TGTGCCAGCAGCTTAATAGTTAGCGGGACCGGCGGGCGGTACTTC.

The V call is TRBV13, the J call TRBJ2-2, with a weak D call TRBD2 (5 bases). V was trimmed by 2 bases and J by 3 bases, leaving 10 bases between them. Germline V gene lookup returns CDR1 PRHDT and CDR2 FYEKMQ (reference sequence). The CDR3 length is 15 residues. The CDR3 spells CASSLPLGYTGELFF. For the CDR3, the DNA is TGTGCCAGCAGCTTACCACTAGGATACACCGGGGAGCTGTTTTTT.

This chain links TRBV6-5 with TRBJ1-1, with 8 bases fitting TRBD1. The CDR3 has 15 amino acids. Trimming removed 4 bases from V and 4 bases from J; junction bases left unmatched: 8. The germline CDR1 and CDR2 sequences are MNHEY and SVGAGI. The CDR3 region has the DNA TGTGCCAGCAGTTCGAAAGCAACAGGGGGCACTGAAGCTTTCTTT. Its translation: CASSSKATGGTEAFF.

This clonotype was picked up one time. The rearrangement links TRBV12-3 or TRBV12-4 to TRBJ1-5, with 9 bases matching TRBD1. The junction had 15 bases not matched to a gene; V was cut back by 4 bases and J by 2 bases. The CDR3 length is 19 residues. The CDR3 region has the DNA TGTGCCAGCAGTTCAGCAGGGACAGGGCGAGGAGAAGGCAATCAGCCCCAGCATTTT. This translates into CASSSAGTGRGEGNQPQHF.

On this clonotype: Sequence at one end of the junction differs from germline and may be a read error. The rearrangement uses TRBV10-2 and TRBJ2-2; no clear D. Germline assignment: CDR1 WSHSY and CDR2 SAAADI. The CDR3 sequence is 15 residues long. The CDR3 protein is CASSRWEIDTGELFF. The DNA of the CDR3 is TGTGCCAGCAGTCGCTGGGAAATCGACACCGGGGAGCTGTTTTTT.

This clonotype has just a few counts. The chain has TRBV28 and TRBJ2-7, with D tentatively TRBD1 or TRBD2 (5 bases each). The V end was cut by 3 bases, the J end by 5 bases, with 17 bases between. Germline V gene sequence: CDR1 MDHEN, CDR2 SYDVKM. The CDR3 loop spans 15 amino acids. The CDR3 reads CASSLGEGYGHEQYF. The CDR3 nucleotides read TGTGCCAGCAGTTTGGGTGAGGGGTACGGGCACGAGCAGTACTTC.

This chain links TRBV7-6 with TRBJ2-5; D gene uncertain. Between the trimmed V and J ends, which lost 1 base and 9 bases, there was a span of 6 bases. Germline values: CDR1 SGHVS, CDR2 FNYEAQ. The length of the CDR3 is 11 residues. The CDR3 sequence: CASSLGVAQYF. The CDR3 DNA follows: TGTGCCAGCAGCTTAGGGGTGGCCCAGTACTTC.

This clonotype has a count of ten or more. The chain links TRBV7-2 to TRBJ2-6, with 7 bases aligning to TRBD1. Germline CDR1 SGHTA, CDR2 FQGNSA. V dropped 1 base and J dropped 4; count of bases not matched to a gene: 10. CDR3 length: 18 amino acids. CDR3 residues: CASSLVPGQAKGANVLTF. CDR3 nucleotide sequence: TGTGCCAGCAGCTTAGTCCCTGGACAGGCGAAGGGGGCCAACGTCCTGACTTTC.

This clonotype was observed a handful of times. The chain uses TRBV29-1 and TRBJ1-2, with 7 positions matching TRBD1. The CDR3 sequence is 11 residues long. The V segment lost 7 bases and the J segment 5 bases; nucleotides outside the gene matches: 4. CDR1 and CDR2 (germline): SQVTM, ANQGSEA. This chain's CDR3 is CSGSGQYGYTF. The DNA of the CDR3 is TGCAGCGGATCGGGACAGTATGGCTACACCTTC.

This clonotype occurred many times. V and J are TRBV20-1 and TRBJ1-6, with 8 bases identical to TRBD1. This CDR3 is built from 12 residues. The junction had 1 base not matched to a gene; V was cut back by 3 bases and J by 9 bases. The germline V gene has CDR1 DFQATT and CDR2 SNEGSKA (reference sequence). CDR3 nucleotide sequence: TGCAGTGCTAGGGACAGGGCTTCACCCCTCCACTTT. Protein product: CSARDRASPLHF.

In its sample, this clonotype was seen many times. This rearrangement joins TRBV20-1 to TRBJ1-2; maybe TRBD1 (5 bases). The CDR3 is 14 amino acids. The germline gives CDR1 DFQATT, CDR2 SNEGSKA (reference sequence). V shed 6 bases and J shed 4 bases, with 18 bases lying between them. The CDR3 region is CSASRQTLPYGYTF. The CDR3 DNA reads TGCAGTGCAAGTAGACAGACTCTTCCCTATGGCTACACCTTC.

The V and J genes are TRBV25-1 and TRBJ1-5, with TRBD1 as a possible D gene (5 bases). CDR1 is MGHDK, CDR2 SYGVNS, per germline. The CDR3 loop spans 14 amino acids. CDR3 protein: CATRGGTSNQPQHF. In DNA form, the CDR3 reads TGTGCTACACGTGGGGGGACTAGCAATCAGCCCCAGCATTTT.

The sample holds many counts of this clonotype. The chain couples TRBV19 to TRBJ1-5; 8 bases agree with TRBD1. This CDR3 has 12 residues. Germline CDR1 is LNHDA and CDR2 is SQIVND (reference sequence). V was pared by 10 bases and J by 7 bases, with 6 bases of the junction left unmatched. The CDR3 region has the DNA TGTGCCACGCAGGGGGCAGGGCAGCCCCAGCATTTT. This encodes CATQGAGQPQHF.

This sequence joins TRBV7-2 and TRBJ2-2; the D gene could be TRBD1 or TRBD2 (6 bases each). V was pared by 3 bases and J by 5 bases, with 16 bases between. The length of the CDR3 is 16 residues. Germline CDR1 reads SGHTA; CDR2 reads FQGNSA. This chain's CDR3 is CASSFRGLKSTGELFF. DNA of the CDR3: TGTGCCAGCAGCTTCAGGGGACTCAAGAGTACCGGGGAGCTGTTTTTT.

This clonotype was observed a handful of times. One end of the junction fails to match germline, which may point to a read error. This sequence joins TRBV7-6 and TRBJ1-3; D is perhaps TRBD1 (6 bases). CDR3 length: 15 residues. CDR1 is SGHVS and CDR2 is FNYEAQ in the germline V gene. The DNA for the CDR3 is TGTGCCAGCAGCCAACCGGGGGCAATAGGAAACACCATGTATTTT. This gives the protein CASSQPGAIGNTMYF.

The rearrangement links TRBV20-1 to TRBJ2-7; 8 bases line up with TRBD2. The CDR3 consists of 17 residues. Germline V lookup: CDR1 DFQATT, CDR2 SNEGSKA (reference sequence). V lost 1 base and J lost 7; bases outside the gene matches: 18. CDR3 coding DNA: TGCAGTGCTAGAGGGGTCGACTCGGGAGGGCTACGTTTAGAGCAGTACTTC. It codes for CSARGVDSGGLRLEQYF.